This TCR beta chain was sequenced in a study of T cell responses to AZD1222 COVID-19 vaccine. Study results and limitations: Only after the peak T cell response were repertoires sampled. Clonal diversity may have been underestimated in mostly white British donors.

The CDR3 length is 14 residues. V was clipped by 9 bases and J by 8 bases, with 19 bases between them. Germline-derived CDR1 and CDR2 are SNHLY and FYNNEI. Produced via immunoSEQ multiplex PCR; TCRdb's table is partial and in-frame only. The sample contains under 200,000 clones, 88% of which appear only once. To note about this clone: Its antigen is still unknown.

Material: peripheral blood, obtained on day 0 of AZD1222 vaccination. The chain employs TRBV2 and TRBJ1-4; D is unclear. The TCR originated in an adult in good health. The DNA of the CDR3 is TGTGCCAGTAACCAGGAAAGGGAAGGAGAAAAACTGTTTTTT. Translated: CASNQEREGEKLFF.